The rows below give T cell receptor beta chains drawn from one sample of a study of cytomegalovirus exposure and HLA in healthy donors. Clones were sequenced by immunoSEQ multiplex PCR, and TCRdb holds only the in-frame ones, with some missing. The sample lists around 54,000 clones; 82% were seen once. The specimen sequenced was PBMCs. These receptor sequences come from a young woman in good health and CMV-seronegative. CDR3s include the opening cysteine and the closing phenylalanine or tryptophan. D genes are given only for firm matches. Clone sizes are given selectively: once, few, many, or a class where the clone is expanded.

>TRBJ1-1|-|TRBD1|TRBV28
CASTWDRALWTEAFF
TGTGCCAGTACCTGGGACAGGGCCCTATGGACTGAAGCTTTCTTT
>TRBJ2-2|-|-|TRBV28
CASSLGHPTGELFF
TGTGCCAGCAGTTTGGGGCACCCCACCGGGGAGCTGTTTTTT
>TRBJ2-1|-|TRBD1|TRBV4-2
CASSHQQEGQGDEQFF
TGTGCCAGCAGCCATCAACAGGAGGGACAGGGGGATGAGCAGTTCTTC
>TRBJ2-6|-|-|TRBV28
CASSSLSSGLRSGANGLTF
TGTGCCAGCAGTTCCCTCTCCTCGGGACTTCGATCTGGGGCCAACGGCCTGACTTTC
>TRBJ2-2|-|TRBD2|TRBV27
CASSRLAGGTLNTGELFF
TGTGCCAGCAGTCGACTAGCGGGAGGCACCCTAAACACCGGGGAGCTGTTTTTT
>TRBJ1-5|-|-|TRBV28
CASSFQQPQHF
TGTGCCAGCAGTTTTCAGCAGCCCCAGCATTTT
>TRBJ2-3|-|-|TRBV9
CASSVEPGASTDTQYF
TGTGCCAGCAGCGTAGAGCCAGGGGCGAGCACAGATACGCAGTATTTT
>TRBJ1-5|-|TRBD1|TRBV14
CASSPGQSNQPQHF
TGTGCCAGCAGCCCGGGACAGAGCAATCAGCCCCAGCATTTT
>TRBJ2-6|-|-|TRBV28
CASSPDGSGANGLTF
TGTGCCAGCAGTCCGGACGGGTCTGGGGCCAACGGCCTGACTTTC
>TRBJ1-6|-|-|TRBV5-5
CASSNEAGHNSPLHF
TGTGCCAGCAGCAACGAAGCAGGGCATAATTCACCCCTCCACTTT
>TRBJ1-2|-|-|TRBV6-1
CASSEEWPGYGYTF
TGTGCCAGCAGTGAAGAGTGGCCAGGCTATGGCTACACCTTC
>TRBJ2-7|-|TRBD1|TRBV15
CATSNTTGVPYEQYF
TGTGCCACCAGCAACACGACAGGGGTTCCCTACGAGCAGTACTTC
>TRBJ2-5|-|-|TRBV19
CASSIDLETQYF
TGTGCCAGTAGTATAGATCTGGAGACCCAGTACTTC
>TRBJ2-1|-|-|TRBV5-1
CASRPGQASGEQFF
TGCGCCAGCAGACCGGGACAAGCCAGTGGCGAGCAGTTCTTC
>TRBJ2-7|-|TRBD2|TRBV4-1
CASSQERTGLAGPNGYEQYF
TGCGCCAGCAGCCAAGAGAGAACGGGACTAGCGGGACCTAATGGGTACGAGCAGTACTTC
>TRBJ1-3|-|-|TRBV27
CASSAHNTGNTIYF
TGTGCCAGCAGCGCCCACAATACTGGAAACACCATATATTTT
>TRBJ2-7|-|-|TRBV27
CASSLSPHEQYF
TGTGCCAGCAGTTTAAGCCCCCACGAGCAGTACTTC
>TRBJ2-3|-|TRBD2|TRBV7-9
CASSLATSGNTDTQYF
TGTGCCAGCAGCTTAGCGACTAGCGGGAACACAGATACGCAGTATTTT
>TRBJ2-7|-|TRBD1|TRBV19
CASSTRDRGPDEQYF
TGTGCCAGTAGTACCAGGGACAGGGGGCCGGACGAGCAGTACTTC
>TRBJ1-2|once|-|TRBV5-4
CASSPTGTGYTF
TGTGCCAGCAGCCCTACAGGGACCGGCTACACCTTC
>TRBJ1-2|once|-|TRBV6-6
CASSYRENYGYTF
TGTGCCAGCAGTTACAGGGAGAACTATGGCTACACCTTC
>TRBJ2-1|few|-|TRBV29-1
CSVDPDKAYNEQFF
TGCAGCGTTGACCCGGACAAGGCCTACAATGAGCAGTTCTTC
>TRBJ2-1|-|TRBD2|TRBV4-1
CASSLLGLAAHNEQFF
TGCGCCAGCAGCCTATTGGGACTAGCGGCCCACAATGAGCAGTTCTTC
>TRBJ2-3|-|TRBD2|TRBV4-2
CASRSLAVRDTQYF
TGTGCCAGCAGGTCACTAGCGGTGCGGGATACGCAGTATTTT
>TRBJ1-1|-|-|TRBV30
CAWSAGNTEAFF
TGTGCCTGGAGTGCGGGGAACACTGAAGCTTTCTTT
>TRBJ1-2|-|-|TRBV27
CASSSHQTGARGYTF
TGTGCCAGCAGTTCTCACCAGACAGGTGCGCGTGGCTACACCTTC
>TRBJ2-1|-|TRBD2|TRBV7-8
CASSLGIAGRSYNEQFF
TGTGCCAGCAGCTTAGGAATAGCGGGAAGATCCTACAATGAGCAGTTCTTC
>TRBJ1-1|few|-|TRBV19
CASSINRNTEAFF
TGTGCCAGTAGTATTAACAGAAACACTGAAGCTTTCTTT
>TRBJ1-4|-|TRBD1|TRBV5-1
CASSNDRGELGKLFF
TGCGCCAGCAGCAACGACAGGGGGGAATTGGGGAAACTGTTTTTT
>TRBJ2-6|-|-|TRBV7-3
CASSLNPRGASGANGLTF
TGTGCCAGCAGCTTAAACCCCCGGGGGGCGTCTGGGGCCAACGGCCTGACTTTC
>TRBJ2-1|-|TRBD2|TRBV19
CASTLEGLVLFF
TGTGCCAGTACCCTCGAGGGACTAGTACTGTTCTTC
>TRBJ1-2|-|TRBD1|TRBV4-1
CASSQVGTGSNYGYTF
TGCGCCAGCAGCCAAGTAGGGACAGGGTCTAACTATGGCTACACCTTC
>TRBJ1-2|-|TRBD1|TRBV5-4
CASSSGTDGYTF
TGTGCCAGCAGCTCGGGGACAGATGGCTACACCTTC
>TRBJ2-7|few|TRBD1|TRBV28
CASINFVGTAGEQYF
TGTGCCAGCATTAATTTCGTAGGGACAGCTGGCGAGCAGTACTTC
>TRBJ2-2|-|-|TRBV11-3
CASSLGQNTGELFF
TGTGCCAGCAGCCTGGGACAGAACACCGGGGAGCTGTTTTTT
>TRBJ2-1|-|-|TRBV27
CASSLWQTYNEQFF
TGTGCCAGCAGTTTGTGGCAAACCTACAATGAGCAGTTCTTC
>TRBJ2-1|-|TRBD2|TRBV12-5
CASGSLTSGNDEQFF
TGTGCTAGTGGTTCGTTGACTAGCGGGAACGATGAGCAGTTCTTC
>TRBJ1-2|-|TRBD1|TRBV5-4
CASSKDRGGGDGYTF
TGTGCCAGCAGCAAGGACAGGGGTGGTGGCGATGGCTACACCTTC
>TRBJ2-7|-|-|TRBV18
CASSPPRDTYEQYF
TGTGCCAGCTCACCACCCCGGGACACCTACGAGCAGTACTTC
>TRBJ2-3|-|-|TRBV28
CASSLVGRDTQYF
TGTGCCAGCAGTTTAGTGGGGAGGGATACGCAGTATTTT
>TRBJ1-1|-|TRBD1|TRBV2
CASTSQTGRNTEAFF
TGTGCCAGCACTTCCCAGACAGGGAGGAACACTGAAGCTTTCTTT